This T cell receptor (beta chain) originates from a study of Ad26.COV2.S vaccination and SARS-CoV-2 variants. Study observations and caveats: Placebo and vaccine recipients had non-spike TCR breadth that was similar. Substantial breadth was reported for post-vaccination spike-specific CD8+ and CD4+ T cells.

Using immunoSEQ multiplex PCR, the repertoire was profiled, and TCRdb retains in-frame clones only, with some absent. The sample contains roughly 250,000 clones, around nine tenths of which appear only once. Treatment reported: 19 received Ad26.COV2.S at low or high dose, single or two shots; about 5 received placebo; per-sample allocation not given. Sampling took place 63 days after the first vaccine or placebo injection. Wuhan-strain SARS-CoV-2 spike was expressed by the Ad26 vector that made up the vaccine. Germline V gene data show CDR1 as SEHNR and CDR2 as FQNEAQ (reference sequence). V gave up 5 bases and J gave up 0 bases, with 16 bases separating them. The CDR3 totals 16 residues. About this clone itself: The target antigen is unknown.

This TCR derives from a person aged 18-60 years who received the Ad26.COV2.S COVID-19 vaccine or a placebo. The sequencing here drew on peripheral blood, taken in a trial of Ad26.COV2.S vaccine versus placebo. The chain uses TRBV7-9 and TRBJ2-5; the D is unclear. The CDR3 spells CASSPPYGVDQETQYF. Here the CDR3 DNA reads TGTGCCAGCAGCCCGCCTTATGGCGTGGACCAAGAGACCCAGTACTTC.